These 4 T cell receptor beta chains came from one sample sequenced in a study of blood T cell repertoires in COVID-19. TCRdb keeps only in-frame clones here, not all; method: immunoSEQ multiplex PCR. The sample lists 300,000 or so clones, just under 90% occurring once. Source material: peripheral blood. The source is a woman in her 40s with acute or convalescent COVID-19.

This rearrangement joins TRBV6-5 to TRBJ2-5, with TRBD2 as a possible D gene (7 bases). The CDR3 consists of 14 residues. From germline, CDR1 is MNHEY and CDR2 SVGAGI. V lost 5 bases, J lost 6 bases, and 16 bases lay in between. This chain's CDR3 is CASSPLLGGQTQYF. In nucleotides, the CDR3 is TGTGCCAGCAGTCCCCTTCTCGGGGGGCAGACCCAGTACTTC.

The chain is built from TRBV2 and TRBJ1-4; 12 bases map to TRBD1. V shed 4 bases, J shed 11 bases, and the junction held 5 bases outside the gene matches. Per the germline V gene, CDR1 is SNHLY and CDR2 is FYNNEI. This CDR3 comprises 14 residues. The CDR3 loop is CASSAGTGGQKLFF. CDR3 coding DNA: TGTGCCAGCAGTGCCGGGACAGGGGGCCAGAAACTGTTTTTT.

This rearrangement joins TRBV5-6 to TRBJ1-2; tentative D call: TRBD1 (5 bases). The germline V gene has CDR1 SGHDT and CDR2 YYEEEE. The CDR3 runs to 13 residues. V was cut by 4 bases and J by 8 bases, with 15 bases left in between. The CDR3 nucleotides read TGTGCCAGCAGCGGAGGGGAACGAGAAGGCTACACCTTC. Protein: CASSGGEREGYTF.

This sequence joins TRBV5-4 and TRBJ2-7; TRBD1 matches at 7 bases. Germline lookup yields CDR1 SGHNT and CDR2 YYREEE (reference sequence). CDR3 size: 15 residues. Trimming cost V 0 bases and J 2 bases; bases outside gene matches: 5. CDR3 loop: CASSLGGTAAYEQYV. The CDR3 bases are TGTGCCAGCAGCTTGGGTGGGACAGCAGCCTACGAGCAGTACGTC.